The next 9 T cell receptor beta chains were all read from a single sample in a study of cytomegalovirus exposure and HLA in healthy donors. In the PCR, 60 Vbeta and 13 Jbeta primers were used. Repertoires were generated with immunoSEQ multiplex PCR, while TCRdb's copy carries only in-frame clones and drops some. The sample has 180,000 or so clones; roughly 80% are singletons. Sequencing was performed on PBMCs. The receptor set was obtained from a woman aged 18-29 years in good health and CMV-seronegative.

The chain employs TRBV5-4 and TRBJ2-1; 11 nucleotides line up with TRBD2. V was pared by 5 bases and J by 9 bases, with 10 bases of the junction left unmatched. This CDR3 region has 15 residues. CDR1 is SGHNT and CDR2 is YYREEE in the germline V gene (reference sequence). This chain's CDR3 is CASRVAGGPFFEQFF. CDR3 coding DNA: TGTGCCAGCAGGGTAGCGGGAGGGCCATTTTTTGAGCAGTTCTTC.

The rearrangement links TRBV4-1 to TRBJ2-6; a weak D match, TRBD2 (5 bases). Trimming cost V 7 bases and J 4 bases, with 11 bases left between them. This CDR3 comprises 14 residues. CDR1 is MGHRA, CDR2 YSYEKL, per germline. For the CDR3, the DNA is TGCGCCAGCACCCTCGGGGTCGGGGCCAACGTCCTGACTTTC. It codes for CASTLGVGANVLTF.

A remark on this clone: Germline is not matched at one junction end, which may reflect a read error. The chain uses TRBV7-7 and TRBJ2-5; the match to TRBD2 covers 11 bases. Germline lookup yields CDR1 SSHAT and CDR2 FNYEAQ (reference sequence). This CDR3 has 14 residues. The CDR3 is CASSGRTSGETQYF. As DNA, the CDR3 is TGTGCTAGCAGCGGGCGGACTAGCGGGGAGACCCAGTACTTC.

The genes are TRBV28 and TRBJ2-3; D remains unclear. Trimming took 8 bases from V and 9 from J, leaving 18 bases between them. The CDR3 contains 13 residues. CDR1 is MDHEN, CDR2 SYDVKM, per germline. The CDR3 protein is CASGESARKTQYF. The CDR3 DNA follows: TGTGCCAGCGGCGAGTCAGCGAGGAAGACGCAGTATTTT.

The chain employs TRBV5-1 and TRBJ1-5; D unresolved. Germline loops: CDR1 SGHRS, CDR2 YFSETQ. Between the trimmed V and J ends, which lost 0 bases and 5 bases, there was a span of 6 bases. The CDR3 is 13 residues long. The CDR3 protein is CASSLDSYQPQHF. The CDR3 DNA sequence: TGCGCCAGCAGCTTGGACAGTTATCAGCCCCAGCATTTT.

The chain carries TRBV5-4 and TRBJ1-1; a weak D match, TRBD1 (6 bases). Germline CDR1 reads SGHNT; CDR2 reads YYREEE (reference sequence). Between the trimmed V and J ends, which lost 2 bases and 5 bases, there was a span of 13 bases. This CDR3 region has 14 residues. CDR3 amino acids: CASSLHTGRTEAFF. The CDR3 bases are TGTGCCAGCAGCTTACATACAGGGAGAACTGAAGCTTTCTTT.

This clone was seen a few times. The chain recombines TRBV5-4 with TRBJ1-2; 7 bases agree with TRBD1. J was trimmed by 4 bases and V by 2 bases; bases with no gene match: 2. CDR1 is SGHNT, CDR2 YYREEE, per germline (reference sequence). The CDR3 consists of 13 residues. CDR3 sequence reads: CASSLNRGYGYTF. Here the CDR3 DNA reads TGTGCCAGCAGCTTAAACAGGGGCTATGGCTACACCTTC.

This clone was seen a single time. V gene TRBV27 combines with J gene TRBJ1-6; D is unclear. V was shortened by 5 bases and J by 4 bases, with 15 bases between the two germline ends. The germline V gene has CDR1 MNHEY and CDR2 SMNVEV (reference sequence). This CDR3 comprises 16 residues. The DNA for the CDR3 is TGTGCCAGCAGTCCCAGGCCTACACATTATAATTCACCCCTCCACTTT. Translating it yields CASSPRPTHYNSPLHF.

CDR3 DNA: TGTGCCAGCTCACCGACAGGGGGGATCTCTGGAAACACCATATATTTT. Translation gives CASSPTGGISGNTIYF. The V call is TRBV18, the J call TRBJ1-3; 9 bases fit TRBD1. The germline gives CDR1 KGHSH, CDR2 LQKENI. J lost 0 bases, V lost 3 bases, and 3 bases had no gene match. CDR3 size: 16 residues. Together with reference TRBV18 and TRBJ1-3, the CDR3 gives the full variable domain: NAGVMQNPRHLVRRRGQEARLRCSPMKGHSHVYWYRQLPEEGLKFMVYLQKENIIDESGMPKERFSAEFPKEGPSILRIQQVVRGDSAAYFCASSPTGGISGNTIYFGEGSWLTVV.